This T cell receptor beta chain emerged from a study of cytomegalovirus exposure and HLA in healthy donors. With regard to this clone: Its matching antigen is unknown.

V dropped 5 bases and J dropped 10 bases, with 6 bases sitting between them. Germline values: CDR1 SGHTA, CDR2 FQGNSA. This CDR3 comprises 10 residues. Overall study findings and caveats: The HLA-A and HLA-B alleles of most subjects were reportedly predicted accurately from TCR beta sequences.

The PCR was carried out with 60 Vbeta primers and 13 Jbeta primers. The method was immunoSEQ multiplex PCR; TCRdb's version includes in-frame clones alone and lacks a portion of them. The repertoire holds approximately 170,000 clones, with 75% to 90% as singletons. The TCR originated in a human donor in good health. What was sequenced was PBMCs. The chain combines TRBV7-2 with TRBJ2-1; D unresolved. The CDR3: CASSQREQFF. In DNA, the CDR3 is TGTGCCAGCAGCCAGAGGGAGCAGTTCTTC.